Here is one T cell receptor beta chain with its context. The antigen remains undetermined. Donors each provided ten milliliters of peripheral blood. The sample is drawn from a study of blood T cells in healthy people across ages. Study observations and caveats: Age showed a roughly linear inverse relationship with TCR beta diversity per million T cells. Investigators viewed diversity estimates from one million T cells as underestimates, the study reported.

The V gene's germline CDR1 is SQVTM and CDR2 ANQGSEA. V was shortened by 0 bases and J by 4 bases, with 12 bases between the two germline ends. This CDR3 is built from 14 residues. A second PCR of roughly 7 to 11 cycles used a sample-barcoded 5' primer and a J-beta primer mix. One entry per CDR3 protein, called by TCRdb with MiXCR from the 5' RACE reads. In the table there are approximately 2,000,000 distinct CDR3 sequences, around 42% of which are singletons. This TCR was sampled from a human donor in good health. The sequencing input was blood. V usage is TRBV29-1 and J usage is TRBJ1-1, with a tentative D call TRBD1 (5 bases). For the CDR3, the DNA is TGCAGCGTTGAAGATCCCAGACAGAGCACTGAAGCTTTCTTT. The encoded protein is CSVEDPRQSTEAFF.